One TCR beta chain is described in this entry. Its antigen is unidentified. These data belong to a study of cytomegalovirus exposure and HLA in healthy donors. Study-level results: Association with HLA alleles at 0.05 false discovery rate was found for roughly 17,000 TCR beta sequences in a later analysis. Further analysis was carried out later, and it showed several of the most significant clusters appearing linked to common viral pathogens.

Despite likely unrecorded immune exposures, the donors were nominally healthy at the time of sampling. The PCR ran on 60 Vbeta and 13 Jbeta primers. Sequencing used immunoSEQ multiplex PCR; TCRdb keeps in-frame clones, though not all of them. The table shows 100,000 or so clones, with over 75% occurring only once. Trimming left V 8 bases short and J 5 bases short, with 22 bases between. Germline V gene data show CDR1 as MGHDK and CDR2 as SYGVNS. The CDR3 loop spans 15 amino acids. The sequence was obtained from a woman aged 40 to 50 in good health and CMV-seropositive. The sequenced sample consisted of PBMCs. J is TRBJ2-7 and V is TRBV25-1; weak D call: TRBD1 (6 bases). CDR3 residues: CASAPKGTIPNEQYF. DNA for the CDR3: TGTGCCAGCGCCCCAAAGGGGACAATCCCCAACGAGCAGTACTTC.